One and the same sample provided the 14 T cell receptor beta chains below, sequenced in a study of cytomegalovirus exposure and HLA in healthy donors. PCR employed 60 Vbeta and 13 Jbeta primers. Assay: immunoSEQ multiplex PCR; the TCRdb copy retains only in-frame clones and omits some. The sample has 90,000 to 150,000 clones; 75% to 90% are singletons. Sequences were obtained from PBMCs. These receptors were obtained from a man aged 50 or older in good health and CMV-seronegative.

This clone was found once. The chain links TRBV27 to TRBJ2-4; 7 positions agree with TRBD1. After removal of 6 bases from V and 11 bases from J, the junction contained 4 bases not matched to a gene. Germline-derived CDR1 and CDR2 are MNHEY and SMNVEV (reference sequence). This CDR3 region has 11 residues. For the CDR3, the DNA is TGTGCCAGCAGGACAGGGTCAGTTCAGTACTTC. It encodes CASRTGSVQYF.

This clone was picked up a small number of times. The rearrangement joins TRBV5-4 to TRBJ1-1, with D perhaps matching TRBD1 (6 bases). This CDR3 comprises 16 residues. The V gene's germline CDR1 is SGHNT and CDR2 YYREEE (reference sequence). Trimming removed 0 bases from V and 5 bases from J, with 17 bases in between. DNA for the CDR3: TGTGCCAGCAGCTTGGGTCTGAGGGGGAAAGGGACTGAAGCTTTCTTT. Its protein is CASSLGLRGKGTEAFF.

This chain joins TRBV11-1 and TRBJ1-1; TRBD1 is a possible D gene (6 bases). CDR1 and CDR2 (germline): SGHAT, FQDESV (reference sequence). The V end was cut by 5 bases, the J end by 3 bases, with 22 bases between. This CDR3 spans 17 amino acids. The CDR3 protein is CASSLGRGGGIYTEAFF. CDR3 nucleotide sequence: TGTGCCAGCAGCCTCGGTAGAGGGGGGGGCATCTACACTGAAGCTTTCTTT.

V is TRBV4-3 and J is TRBJ2-2, with D perhaps TRBD1 (5 bases). The CDR3 consists of 18 residues. CDR1 is LGHNA and CDR2 is YSLEER in the germline V gene. V was shortened by 1 base and J by 0 bases, with 15 bases between the two germline ends. This CDR3 is CASSQGGGAGANTGELFF. The CDR3 nucleotides are TGCGCCAGCAGCCAAGGGGGCGGAGCCGGCGCGAACACCGGGGAGCTGTTTTTT.

This chain joins TRBV7-9 and TRBJ1-1; 10 nucleotides align to TRBD1. With V trimmed by 5 bases and J by 5 bases, 8 bases remained unmatched. Germline V CDR1 and CDR2: SEHNR, FQNEAQ (reference sequence). The length of the CDR3 is 15 residues. Here the CDR3 reads CASSHGQGGKTEAFF. The CDR3 bases are TGTGCCAGCAGCCACGGACAGGGGGGAAAAACTGAAGCTTTCTTT.

The table lists this clone with a count of one. The rearrangement uses TRBV4-3 and TRBJ2-3; a weak D match, TRBD2 (6 bases). CDR1 and CDR2 (germline): LGHNA, YSLEER. The CDR3 is made up of 13 amino acids. V was pared by 5 bases and J by 4 bases, with 10 bases between. DNA of the CDR3: TGCGCCAGCAGCAAAGGGACTGCAGATACGCAGTATTTT. Amino acids: CASSKGTADTQYF.

The chain carries TRBV27 and TRBJ2-5; 10 positions agree with TRBD2. The DNA matches TRBJ2-7 better at its end, which makes the J call doubtful. Germline V CDR1 and CDR2: MNHEY, SMNVEV (reference sequence). The CDR3 totals 14 residues. The CDR3 nucleotides read TGTGCCAGCAGTTCGGGACTAGCGAGCTACGAGCAGTACTTC. This translates into CASSSGLASYEQYF.

The J gene is TRBJ2-7, the V gene TRBV7-2; 9 bases match TRBD1. CDR3 length: 13 residues. Germline V gives CDR1 SGHTA, CDR2 FQGNSA. The ends lost 3 bases at V and 4 bases at J; junction bases unmatched: 1. CDR3: CASSLDRGYEQYF. Written as DNA, the CDR3 is TGTGCCAGCAGCTTGGACAGGGGTTACGAGCAGTACTTC.

The rearrangement joins TRBV9 to TRBJ2-1, with D tentatively TRBD1 (5 bases). This CDR3 has 15 residues. Trimming removed 0 bases at V and 7 bases at J, with 14 bases between. CDR1 SGDLS and CDR2 YYNGEE come from the germline V gene. The CDR3 DNA reads TGTGCCAGCAGCGTAGTAGGGGCTGGATGGAATGAGCAGTTCTTC. Residues: CASSVVGAGWNEQFF.

The table lists this clone with a few counts. This rearrangement joins TRBV6-6 to TRBJ1-2; a possible D gene is TRBD1 (6 bases). The V gene lost 6 bases and the J gene lost 2 bases, with 10 bases spanning the gap. The CDR3 spans 13 residues. CDR1 MNHNY and CDR2 SVGAGI come from the germline V gene (reference sequence). Here the CDR3 reads CASRGGANYGYTF. The CDR3 DNA reads as TGTGCCAGCAGGGGGGGGGCCAACTATGGCTACACCTTC.

J is TRBJ2-4 and V is TRBV19; TRBD2 is a possible D gene (6 bases). Trimming pared 7 bases from V and 7 bases from J, leaving 20 bases between. The germline CDR1 and CDR2 sequences are LNHDA and SQIVND (reference sequence). The CDR3 has 15 residues. DNA for the CDR3: TGTGCCAGTAATAATGCGTGGGACTTAGGGAACATTCAGTACTTC. The encoded protein is CASNNAWDLGNIQYF.

The count of this clone is one. V is TRBV7-8 and J is TRBJ2-2; a weak D match, TRBD2 (5 bases). Trimming removed 4 bases at V and 11 bases at J, with 11 bases between. Germline loops: CDR1 SGHVS, CDR2 FQNEAQ. This CDR3 is built from 12 residues. For the CDR3, the DNA is TGTGCCAGCAGCTACGGACTGGGTGAGCTGTTTTTT. Protein: CASSYGLGELFF. Full variable domain (rest looked up from reference TRBV7-8 and TRBJ2-2): GAGVSQSPRYKVAKRGQDVALRCDPISGHVSLFWYQQALGQGPEFLTYFQNEAQLDKSGLPSDRFFAERPEGSVSTLKIQRTQQEDSAVYLCASSYGLGELFFGEGSRLTVL.

In DNA form, the CDR3 reads TGTGCCAGCAGCTTAAGGACAGGGGCTGGAAACACCATATATTTT. Residues: CASSLRTGAGNTIYF. This chain connects TRBV9 to TRBJ1-3, with 9 positions matching TRBD1. This CDR3 has 15 residues. V was pared by 4 bases and J by 2 bases, with 4 bases of the junction left unmatched. Looked up from germline, CDR1 is SGDLS and CDR2 is YYNGEE.

The chain is built from TRBV6-1 and TRBJ1-3; 9 bases are a match to TRBD1. J gave up 4 bases and V 3 bases, and 4 bases lay outside the gene matches. The length of the CDR3 is 15 residues. Germline assignment: CDR1 MNHNS and CDR2 SASEGT. CDR3 sequence: CASSDGTGQGNTIYF. Written as DNA, the CDR3 is TGTGCCAGCAGTGATGGGACAGGGCAAGGAAACACCATATATTTT.